This T cell receptor (beta chain) appears in the sequencing data of a study of CD4 T cells in relation to SARS-CoV-2 and coronaviruses. Turning to the study itself: After roughly ten days of antigen culture, PBMC TCR beta CDR3s were sequenced.

TCRdb keeps only in-frame clones here, not all; method: immunoSEQ multiplex PCR. The sample carries tens of thousands of clones, around 80% recorded once. With regard to this clone: Its antigen is as yet unknown.

CDR1 is GTSNPN and CDR2 is SVGIG in the germline V gene (reference sequence). The V gene end was trimmed by 4 bases and the J gene end by 6 bases; junction bases not matched to a gene: 4. The CDR3 has 13 residues. Sorted naive or memory CD4+ cells met CEF peptides for around ten days. This chain joins TRBV30 and TRBJ2-1; 9 positions agree with TRBD2. This sequence originates from an adult with COVID-19. Input material: memory CD4+ T cells from PBMCs, cultured in vitro. DNA of the CDR3: TGTGCCTGGACGCAGGGACTAGCCAATGAGCAGTTCTTC. Its protein product is CAWTQGLANEQFF.